This T cell receptor beta chain was retrieved from a study of CD8+ T cells in alopecia areata. Study details: The authors grafted skin from approximately 6-13-month-old C3H/HeJ donors with spontaneous alopecia onto 7-10-week-old female C3H/HeJ mice. Study observations and caveats: The study also sequences resident alphabeta T cells of normal skin in scalp samples.

A panel of CD4, CD8alpha, NKG2D, NKG2ACE and other markers served to sort pooled cutaneous lymph node cells. This clone turned up a few times. Its matching antigen is unknown. Gene names follow the mouse nomenclature. The read ends 4 residues early relative to the CDR3; the germline J gene fills the gap. Germline assignment: CDR1 GKSSPN and CDR2 SITVG. CDR3 length: 13 residues. Sequencing templates came from extracted RNA that was reverse transcribed into cDNA. The repertoire was sequenced with immunoSEQ multiplex PCR; TCRdb's copy has only in-frame clones and lacks some. The record shows about 300,000 clones for this sample, with no singletons present.

Material: CD4+ T cells sorted from a lymph node. The TCR originated in a C3H/HeJ mouse with alopecia areata. The MHC haplotype recorded for the strain is H2-k. The chain links TRBV31 to TRBJ1-2; D uncertain. CDR3 bases read: TGTGCCTGGAGCCCAGACTGGACCTAC. Protein product: CAWSPDWTY. The CDR3, in full, reads CAWSPDWTYDYTF.